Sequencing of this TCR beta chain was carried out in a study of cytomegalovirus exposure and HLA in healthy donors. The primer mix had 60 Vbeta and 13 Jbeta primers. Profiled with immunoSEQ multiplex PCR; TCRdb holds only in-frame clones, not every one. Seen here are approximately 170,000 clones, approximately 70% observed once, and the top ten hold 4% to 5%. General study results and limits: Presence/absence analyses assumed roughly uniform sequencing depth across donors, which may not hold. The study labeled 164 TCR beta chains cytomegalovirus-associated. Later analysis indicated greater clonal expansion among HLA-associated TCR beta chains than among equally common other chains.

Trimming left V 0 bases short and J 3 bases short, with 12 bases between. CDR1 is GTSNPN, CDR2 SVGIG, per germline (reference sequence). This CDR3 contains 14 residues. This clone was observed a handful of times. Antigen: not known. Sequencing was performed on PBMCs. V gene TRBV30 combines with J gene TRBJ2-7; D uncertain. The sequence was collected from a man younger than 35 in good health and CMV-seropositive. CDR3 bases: TGTGCCTGGAGTGTTAGCCCCGCCTGCTACGAGCAGTACGTC. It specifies CAWSVSPACYEQYV.